This TCR beta chain is drawn from a study of T cell clonotyping in hematopoietic cell transplantation. Method: immunoSEQ multiplex PCR; TCRdb's copy keeps in-frame clones and lacks some. The sample includes about 26,000 clones, more than 65% of them seen just once. Germline V gene lookup returns CDR1 DFQATT and CDR2 SNEGSKA (reference sequence). This CDR3 contains 11 residues. With 3 bases removed from V and 6 bases from J, the gap between germline ends came to 9 bases. In its sample, this clone was seen once. Antigen: not known. Study results and caveats: Broader posttransplant TCR repertoire diversity was predicted by graft donor and pretransplant recipient Inverse Simpson Index values.

Time point reported: recipient sample about 28 days before transplant, after cytoreduction. The sample here was peripheral blood mononuclear cells, taken before stem cell transplant. The chain combines TRBV20-1 with TRBJ2-7; tentative D call: TRBD2 (5 bases). The TCR was taken from a woman aged 55-70 years with acute myeloid leukemia. Some clones in this sample may be carry-over from other donors' samples. CDR3: CSASPLAEQYF. The CDR3 DNA is TGCAGTGCTAGTCCGCTAGCCGAGCAGTACTTC.